Listed below are T cell receptor beta chains from one sample, sequenced in a study of T cell repertoires in ileal Crohn's disease. Using immunoSEQ multiplex PCR, the repertoire was profiled, and TCRdb retains in-frame clones only, with some absent. Of under 13,000 clones detected, around nine tenths appear once; the ten largest clones hold over 7.5%. The specimen sequenced was ileal tissue. The source of these receptors is an adult with Crohn's disease. CDR3s include the opening cysteine and the closing phenylalanine or tryptophan.

14 | TRBJ2-5 | TRBV5-4 | CASSDGQYQETQYF
12 | TRBJ2-7 | TRBV30 | CAWSASRYEQYF
17 | TRBJ1-5 | TRBV4-2 | CASSQGSGQGGNQPQHF
16 | TRBJ2-1 | TRBV28 | CASSYWGLAGKNEQFF
15 | TRBJ2-1 | TRBV10-2 | CASSVGLVAGREQFF
13 | TRBJ1-2 | TRBV28 | CASSPGQFYGYTF
13 | TRBJ2-3 | TRBV19 | CASSIDREDTQYF
14 | TRBJ1-3 | TRBV6-1 | CASSEPPLGNTIYF
14 | TRBJ2-5 | TRBV6-1 | CASQGGRAGETQYF
12 | TRBJ2-1 | TRBV30 | CAWSSQGYEQFF
17 | TRBJ2-5 | TRBV10-3 | CAISVPGLAGGMETQYF
15 | TRBJ2-7 | TRBV5-6 | CASSWGLAEGFEQYF
14 | TRBJ2-5 | TRBV7-9 | CASSPTGRQETQYF
15 | TRBJ2-1 | TRBV5-8 | CASSREGLSYNEQFF
18 | TRBJ2-2 | TRBV5-1 | CASSYRTSGRDATGELFF
16 | TRBJ1-1 | TRBV2 | CASSEHGRGRWTEAFF
11 | TRBJ1-1 | TRBV29-1 | CSGEAAAEAFF
16 | TRBJ1-5 | TRBV21-1 | CASSKEEGVSNQPQHF
15 | TRBJ1-5 | TRBV30 | CAWSVLQGSNQPQHF
16 | TRBJ2-3 | TRBV11-2 | CASSPLGSAGGRAQYF
15 | TRBJ2-3 | TRBV7-6 | CASTTRAGITDTQYF
14 | TRBJ1-2 | TRBV6-5 | CASSYQGGQYGYTF
16 | TRBJ2-5 | TRBV5-1 | CASSFGGQGALETQYF
14 | TRBJ1-5 | TRBV18 | CASSGTGSDQPQHF
13 | TRBJ2-1 | TRBV4-2 | CASRASGNNEQFF
16 | TRBJ2-2 | TRBV10-3 | CAINHGTGGITGELFF
17 | TRBJ2-7 | TRBV7-3 | CASSLGGTGTGGNEQYF